The clone carrying this T cell receptor (beta chain) was counted a few times. Losses at the gene ends were 5 bases for V and 1 base for J; bases not matched to a gene: 3. CDR1 and CDR2 (germline): SEHNR, FQNEAQ (reference sequence). The CDR3 spans 14 residues. TCRdb re-analysed the 5' RACE reads in MiXCR, keeping a single row per CDR3 protein. The data show around 340,000 distinct CDR3 sequences, around 12% seen once. This entry is derived from a study of identical twins. The sample was also reused in another study, on yellow fever vaccine responses in identical twins.

Sequencing was carried out using CD8+ T cells sorted from blood. This sequence joins TRBV7-9 and TRBJ1-1; 8 bases line up with TRBD1. This receptor was taken from a woman between 18 and 29 years old in good health. The CDR3 DNA reads TGTGCCAGCAGCCCAGGGGGCAAGAACACTGAAGCTTTCTTT. As protein: CASSPGGKNTEAFF.